A selection of T cell receptor beta chains follows, all from one sample in a study of shared clonotypes between healthy human individuals. This table comes from immunoSEQ multiplex PCR, and its TCRdb copy is limited to in-frame clones, with some not included. The data contain just over 2,000,000 clones, 85% to 95% of them singletons. The sequenced material came from naive CD4+ T cells sorted from blood. The receptors originated from a man younger than 30 in good health. CDR3s include the opening cysteine and the closing phenylalanine or tryptophan. Each record gives: clone size, J gene, V gene, CDR3 protein. Size tells how often a clone was seen (once, few, many) or the class of an expanded clone, and some rows leave it out.

once	TRBJ2-1	TRBV30	CAWTGARTSGKINEQFF
once	TRBJ1-2	TRBV9	CASSELANYGYTF
NA	TRBJ1-1	TRBV5-4	CASSPPPGQNTEAFF
NA	TRBJ2-6	TRBV27	CASSHNSGANVLTF
few	TRBJ2-3	TRBV5-1	CASSLDWGSTDTQYF
NA	TRBJ1-1	TRBV10-3	CAIKIQAGMNTEAFF
NA	TRBJ1-6	TRBV6-6	CASKPGQGENSPLHF
few	TRBJ1-5	TRBV10-1	CASSIRYQPQHF
NA	TRBJ2-3	TRBV7-9	CASSLATEGEGTDTQYF
NA	TRBJ2-7	TRBV7-9	CASSLAEGSYEQYF
once	TRBJ1-5	TRBV7-2	CASSSGPGGGNQPQHF
NA	TRBJ2-7	TRBV6-6	CASSASGTGYEQYF
NA	TRBJ2-3	TRBV6-5	CASSYRGTSGRNTQYF
NA	TRBJ2-1	TRBV30	CAWSLRGSSYNEQFF
NA	TRBJ1-1	TRBV28	CASRDSFFEAFF
NA	TRBJ1-6	TRBV5-6	CASSYGTGNSPLHF
NA	TRBJ2-7	TRBV11-2	CASSLVGSGGYEQYF
once	TRBJ1-5	TRBV19	CASSIGSAPYSNQPQHF
NA	TRBJ2-1	TRBV28	CASSFWDGNEQFF
NA	TRBJ1-2	TRBV5-5	CASSLSSGNYGYTF
NA	TRBJ1-2	TRBV21-1	CASSKVGLPNRAGYGYTF
many	TRBJ2-7	TRBV27	CASRTQDGLRQYF
NA	TRBJ1-1	TRBV19	CASSIMGIEAFF
NA	TRBJ2-7	TRBV2	CASSLSGGYYEQYF
few	TRBJ2-1	TRBV6-6	CASTNGGYNNEQFF
NA	TRBJ1-3	TRBV6-1	CASLPRTSGNTIYF
NA	TRBJ1-2	TRBV9	CASSGQTGAFYGYTF
NA	TRBJ1-3	TRBV5-1	CASSEPADTIYF
NA	TRBJ2-7	TRBV28	CVLGGKASLRDYEQYF
NA	TRBJ2-2	TRBV27	CASSLAGNTGELFF
NA	TRBJ2-7	TRBV4-3	CASSQEWTFSSYEQYF
NA	TRBJ2-7	TRBV6-5	CASSYYRGSSYEQYF
NA	TRBJ1-2	TRBV5-8	CASSLAGSMRGYTF
NA	TRBJ2-7	TRBV27	CASRRNTGAEQYF
NA	TRBJ2-7	TRBV19	CASSRGRANSDYEQYF
NA	TRBJ1-6	TRBV7-2	CASSYTFDRPLHF
NA	TRBJ2-7	TRBV7-2	CASSSGSPPYEQYF
NA	TRBJ2-1	TRBV5-1	CASSSEDRGASYNEQFF
NA	TRBJ1-1	TRBV12-1	CASSSHRGNTEAFF
NA	TRBJ1-1	TRBV29-1	CSVAVTEAFF
NA	TRBJ1-2	TRBV9	CASSSFREGYTF
NA	TRBJ2-5	TRBV27	CATRGRAGRETQYF
NA	TRBJ2-2	TRBV9	CASSVDPLITGELFF
NA	TRBJ1-1	TRBV20-1	CSATRGSEAFF
once	TRBJ1-2	TRBV5-4	CASSLAGQYYGYTF
once	TRBJ2-2	TRBV19	CASSNGPATGELFF
NA	TRBJ2-7	TRBV27	CASSLEFMVGQGTYEQYF
NA	TRBJ2-3	TRBV5-4	CASSLRLAGVIDTQYF
NA	TRBJ1-3	TRBV12-2	CASRLAIFRSSGNTIYF
NA	TRBJ1-4	TRBV18	CASSPGGGEKLFF
NA	TRBJ2-7	TRBV29-1	CSVADNPYEQYF
NA	TRBJ1-6	TRBV2	CASTRGGNSPLHF
once	TRBJ2-7	TRBV5-1	CASSSGQGATSSYEQYF
NA	TRBJ1-5	TRBV28	CASSLPIQPQHF
NA	TRBJ2-7	TRBV12-5	CASGLAPAPQGSYEQYF
NA	TRBJ1-2	TRBV6-5	CASSYSETGLYGYTF
NA	TRBJ2-1	TRBV7-4	CASRRNKGHGSYNEQFF
NA	TRBJ2-3	TRBV5-1	CASSLGDSGTDTQYF
once	TRBJ2-1	TRBV9	CASSVALSQIYNEQFF